This is a list of T cell receptor beta chains from one sample in a study of T cell changes during pregnancy in multiple sclerosis. The data were produced by immunoSEQ multiplex PCR, yet TCRdb's version contains in-frame clones alone and is incomplete. The repertoire holds roughly 41,000 clones, roughly 91% seen once, with approximately 6.7% in the top ten. Sample: CD8+ T cells from peripheral blood mononuclear cells, taken in the third trimester of pregnancy. The receptors originated from a female donor with multiple sclerosis, enrolled in a pregnancy study. CDR3s include the opening cysteine and the closing phenylalanine or tryptophan. The D gene is left open where the match is weak. Only part of the rows carry a size: once, few, many, or a class if the clone is expanded.

v_call: TRBV27; d_call: -; clone_size: once; cdr3_length: 14; j_call: TRBJ1-1; cdr3_nt: TGTGCCAGCAGTCCTGGCGGGGGGGGCACTGAAGCTTTCTTT; cdr3_aa: CASSPGGGGTEAFF
v_call: TRBV11-2; d_call: -; clone_size: -; cdr3_length: 13; j_call: TRBJ2-7; cdr3_nt: TGTGCCAGCAGCTTAGATATGAGCTACGAGCAGTACTTC; cdr3_aa: CASSLDMSYEQYF
v_call: TRBV15; d_call: -; clone_size: few; cdr3_length: 16; j_call: TRBJ2-6; cdr3_nt: TGTGCCACCAGCAGAGATGCGGGCTCTGGGGCCAACGTCCTGACTTTC; cdr3_aa: CATSRDAGSGANVLTF
v_call: TRBV5-1; d_call: -; clone_size: -; cdr3_length: 14; j_call: TRBJ2-7; cdr3_nt: TGCGCCAGCAGCGAAGGACTGTACTACGGCGAGCAGTACTTC; cdr3_aa: CASSEGLYYGEQYF
v_call: TRBV4-1; d_call: TRBD2; clone_size: -; cdr3_length: 16; j_call: TRBJ2-7; cdr3_nt: TGCGCCAGCAGCCAAGAGGGGCCGGGAGGAAACTACGAGCAGTACTTC; cdr3_aa: CASSQEGPGGNYEQYF
v_call: TRBV7-9; d_call: -; clone_size: -; cdr3_length: 11; j_call: TRBJ2-1; cdr3_nt: TGTGCCAGCGGAGCCTACAATGAGCAGTTCTTC; cdr3_aa: CASGAYNEQFF
v_call: TRBV19; d_call: -; clone_size: once; cdr3_length: 13; j_call: TRBJ1-6; cdr3_nt: TGTGCCACCCGATATACGCTAAATTCACCCCTCCACTTT; cdr3_aa: CATRYTLNSPLHF
v_call: TRBV9; d_call: -; clone_size: -; cdr3_length: 12; j_call: TRBJ1-1; cdr3_nt: TGTGCCAGCAGCGTAGGGGGGGGTGAAGCTTTCTTT; cdr3_aa: CASSVGGGEAFF
v_call: TRBV27; d_call: TRBD1; clone_size: few; cdr3_length: 15; j_call: TRBJ1-2; cdr3_nt: TGTGCCAGCAGTTCCTCTTGGACAGGGGGCAATGGCTACACCTTC; cdr3_aa: CASSSSWTGGNGYTF
v_call: TRBV27; d_call: TRBD2; clone_size: -; cdr3_length: 15; j_call: TRBJ2-5; cdr3_nt: TGTGCCAGCAGTAACCTTATAGCGGGGGTAGAGACCCAGTACTTC; cdr3_aa: CASSNLIAGVETQYF
v_call: TRBV13; d_call: -; clone_size: -; cdr3_length: 12; j_call: TRBJ1-3; cdr3_nt: TGTGCCAGCAGCCGTAACGGGGACACCATATATTTT; cdr3_aa: CASSRNGDTIYF
v_call: TRBV6-4; d_call: -; clone_size: -; cdr3_length: 16; j_call: TRBJ2-2; cdr3_nt: TGTGCCAGCAGCCCGGTAGGCGGGGACTCGGGCGGGGAGCTGTTTTTT; cdr3_aa: CASSPVGGDSGGELFF
v_call: TRBV6-1; d_call: TRBD1; clone_size: -; cdr3_length: 16; j_call: TRBJ1-5; cdr3_nt: TGTGCCAGCAGTGAGGACACAGGGGGCGGTTATCAGCCCCAGCATTTT; cdr3_aa: CASSEDTGGGYQPQHF
v_call: TRBV4-1; d_call: -; clone_size: -; cdr3_length: 14; j_call: TRBJ1-1; cdr3_nt: TGCGCCAGCAGCCAAGAAACAGCAGGTCCAGAAGCTTTCTTT; cdr3_aa: CASSQETAGPEAFF
v_call: TRBV27; d_call: -; clone_size: once; cdr3_length: 13; j_call: TRBJ1-5; cdr3_nt: TGTGCCAGCAGTTTATCGTGGGAGGGCCCCCAGCATTTT; cdr3_aa: CASSLSWEGPQHF
v_call: TRBV10-3; d_call: TRBD1; clone_size: -; cdr3_length: 16; j_call: TRBJ2-5; cdr3_nt: TGTGCCATCAGTGACCGGGACAGGGGGGAAGAGGCGACCCAGTACTTC; cdr3_aa: CAISDRDRGEEATQYF
v_call: TRBV9; d_call: -; clone_size: -; cdr3_length: 13; j_call: TRBJ1-5; cdr3_nt: TGTGCCAGCAGCGCCGGGGGTAATCAGCCCCAGCATTTT; cdr3_aa: CASSAGGNQPQHF
v_call: TRBV20-1; d_call: -; clone_size: -; cdr3_length: 11; j_call: TRBJ2-2; cdr3_nt: TGCAGTGCAAGAGCGTACGGGGAGCTGTTTTTT; cdr3_aa: CSARAYGELFF
v_call: TRBV13; d_call: -; clone_size: -; cdr3_length: 15; j_call: TRBJ2-1; cdr3_nt: TGTGCCAGCAGCGCCTTCGGTACAGGGTGGTATGAGCAGTTCTTC; cdr3_aa: CASSAFGTGWYEQFF
v_call: TRBV2; d_call: TRBD2; clone_size: -; cdr3_length: 14; j_call: TRBJ2-1; cdr3_nt: TGTGCCAGCAGTGAAGGGACTAGCTCGACGGAGCAGTTCTTC; cdr3_aa: CASSEGTSSTEQFF
v_call: TRBV7-9; d_call: TRBD1; clone_size: -; cdr3_length: 17; j_call: TRBJ2-7; cdr3_nt: TGTGCCAGCAGCTCAAAGGGACAGGGATTTTTAGACTACGAGCAGTACTTC; cdr3_aa: CASSSKGQGFLDYEQYF
v_call: TRBV7-9; d_call: TRBD2; clone_size: -; cdr3_length: 15; j_call: TRBJ2-1; cdr3_nt: TGTGCCAGCATAACTAGCGGGGGGTCCTACAATGAGCAGTTCTTC; cdr3_aa: CASITSGGSYNEQFF
v_call: TRBV6-1; d_call: -; clone_size: few; cdr3_length: 15; j_call: TRBJ1-1; cdr3_nt: TGTGCCAGCAGTGTACGGGGCGGGAGGGACACTGAAGCTTTCTTT; cdr3_aa: CASSVRGGRDTEAFF
v_call: TRBV9; d_call: TRBD1; clone_size: -; cdr3_length: 17; j_call: TRBJ1-2; cdr3_nt: TGTGCCAGCAGCGGGCCGTCAGGACAGGGCGGCTTCTATGGCTACACCTTC; cdr3_aa: CASSGPSGQGGFYGYTF
v_call: TRBV27; d_call: TRBD1; clone_size: -; cdr3_length: 13; j_call: TRBJ1-2; cdr3_nt: TGTGCCAGCAGTCTCAGGGGGCGTTATGGCTACACCTTC; cdr3_aa: CASSLRGRYGYTF
v_call: TRBV19; d_call: -; clone_size: -; cdr3_length: 14; j_call: TRBJ2-1; cdr3_nt: TGTGCCAGTAATGAACAGGGCTCCTACAATGAGCAGTTCTTC; cdr3_aa: CASNEQGSYNEQFF
v_call: TRBV4-1; d_call: TRBD1; clone_size: -; cdr3_length: 18; j_call: TRBJ1-5; cdr3_nt: TGCGCCAGCAGCCCCCATTGGACAGGCTTAACTAGCAATCAGCCCCAGCATTTT; cdr3_aa: CASSPHWTGLTSNQPQHF
v_call: TRBV30; d_call: -; clone_size: -; cdr3_length: 14; j_call: TRBJ1-6; cdr3_nt: TGTGCCTGGAGTGTAGGACAGAGGAATTCACCCCTCCACTTT; cdr3_aa: CAWSVGQRNSPLHF
v_call: TRBV4-1; d_call: TRBD1; clone_size: -; cdr3_length: 15; j_call: TRBJ2-1; cdr3_nt: TGCGCCAGCAGCCCCGGACAGGGTGGAGGATATGAGCAGTTCTTC; cdr3_aa: CASSPGQGGGYEQFF
v_call: TRBV15; d_call: -; clone_size: -; cdr3_length: 13; j_call: TRBJ1-3; cdr3_nt: TGTGCCACCAGCGAAGAGGCTGGAAACACCACATATTTT; cdr3_aa: CATSEEAGNTTYF
v_call: TRBV4-1; d_call: TRBD1; clone_size: -; cdr3_length: 14; j_call: TRBJ1-4; cdr3_nt: TGCGCCAGCAGCCAAGTAGGGGGCGATGAAAAACTGTTTTTT; cdr3_aa: CASSQVGGDEKLFF
v_call: TRBV5-6; d_call: -; clone_size: -; cdr3_length: 15; j_call: TRBJ1-3; cdr3_nt: TGTGCCAGCAGCCCGGGGGGGGCGTCGGGAAACACCATATATTTT; cdr3_aa: CASSPGGASGNTIYF
v_call: TRBV9; d_call: -; clone_size: -; cdr3_length: 15; j_call: TRBJ1-2; cdr3_nt: TGTGCCAGCAGCGTGGGCGGGCTCCCTAAGGGTGGCTACACCTTC; cdr3_aa: CASSVGGLPKGGYTF
v_call: TRBV5-1; d_call: -; clone_size: -; cdr3_length: 16; j_call: TRBJ2-2; cdr3_nt: TGCGCCAGCAGCATCCGCCCCGGGTCGAACACCGGGGAGCTGTTTTTT; cdr3_aa: CASSIRPGSNTGELFF
v_call: TRBV5-4; d_call: TRBD1; clone_size: -; cdr3_length: 15; j_call: TRBJ1-2; cdr3_nt: TGTGCCAGCAGCTCTCCGGGACAGGGGACCTATGGCTACACCTTC; cdr3_aa: CASSSPGQGTYGYTF
v_call: TRBV19; d_call: TRBD1; clone_size: -; cdr3_length: 14; j_call: TRBJ1-2; cdr3_nt: TGTGCCAGTAGTATGGGGGACAGGGGATATGGCTACACCTTC; cdr3_aa: CASSMGDRGYGYTF
v_call: TRBV9; d_call: TRBD1; clone_size: -; cdr3_length: 14; j_call: TRBJ1-1; cdr3_nt: TGTGCCAGCAGCGCAGGGGGAGGGAACACTGAAGCTTTCTTT; cdr3_aa: CASSAGGGNTEAFF
v_call: TRBV4-1; d_call: -; clone_size: few; cdr3_length: 14; j_call: TRBJ1-1; cdr3_nt: TGCGCCAGCAGCCCCCAGACAGACAACACTGAAGCTTTCTTT; cdr3_aa: CASSPQTDNTEAFF
v_call: TRBV5-4; d_call: -; clone_size: -; cdr3_length: 12; j_call: TRBJ2-2; cdr3_nt: TGTGCCAGCAGCATCCGAGCCGGGGAGCTGTTTTTT; cdr3_aa: CASSIRAGELFF
v_call: TRBV5-1; d_call: -; clone_size: -; cdr3_length: 15; j_call: TRBJ2-7; cdr3_nt: TGCGCCAGCAGCATGGGACTGGACAGAGCCTACGAGCAGTACTTC; cdr3_aa: CASSMGLDRAYEQYF
v_call: TRBV6-1; d_call: TRBD1; clone_size: -; cdr3_length: 15; j_call: TRBJ2-2; cdr3_nt: TGTGCCAGCAATTCCCGGGACAGCCACACCGGGGAGCTGTTTTTT; cdr3_aa: CASNSRDSHTGELFF
v_call: TRBV7-2; d_call: TRBD2; clone_size: -; cdr3_length: 15; j_call: TRBJ2-7; cdr3_nt: TGTGCCAGCAGCTCCAGCGACGGGGGGGCCTACGAGCAGTACTTC; cdr3_aa: CASSSSDGGAYEQYF
v_call: TRBV19; d_call: -; clone_size: once; cdr3_length: 14; j_call: TRBJ1-5; cdr3_nt: TGTGCCAGTAGTATAAGGGACACTTCTCAGCCCCAGCATTTT; cdr3_aa: CASSIRDTSQPQHF
v_call: TRBV9; d_call: TRBD1; clone_size: once; cdr3_length: 15; j_call: TRBJ1-2; cdr3_nt: TGTGCCAGCAGCGATGGGGACAGCCCTAACCATGGCTACACCTTC; cdr3_aa: CASSDGDSPNHGYTF
v_call: TRBV19; d_call: TRBD2; clone_size: -; cdr3_length: 15; j_call: TRBJ2-1; cdr3_nt: TGTGCCAGTAGTATAGGGGCGACTAGCGACGATGAGCAGTTCTTC; cdr3_aa: CASSIGATSDDEQFF
v_call: TRBV7-9; d_call: TRBD2; clone_size: -; cdr3_length: 15; j_call: TRBJ2-3; cdr3_nt: TGTGCCAGCAGCTATACTTTAGCGGGGGTGGATACGCAGTATTTT; cdr3_aa: CASSYTLAGVDTQYF